This passage covers 6 T cell receptor beta chains from one sample sequenced in a study of CD8 T cells in ankylosing spondylitis. One entry per CDR3 protein, called by TCRdb with MiXCR from the 5' RACE reads. The table has approximately 140,000 distinct CDR3 sequences, more than 15% seen once. Their antigens remain unidentified. Study results and limitations: The study identified a TCR beta motif of several highly homologous variants that appeared characteristic of ankylosing spondylitis blood.

The sample taken for sequencing was blood, either unsorted or a sorted T cell fraction (not recorded which). The receptors derive from a male donor with ankylosing spondylitis.

This clonotype was picked up a small number of times. The chain employs TRBV6-5 and TRBJ2-3; TRBD2 is a possible D gene (5 bases). This CDR3 is built from 14 residues. CDR1 and CDR2 from the germline V gene are MNHEY and SVGAGI. V lost 0 bases to trimming and J lost 1 base, with 5 bases between them. The CDR3 sequence is CASSYSSGTDTQYF. Here the CDR3 DNA reads TGTGCCAGCAGTTACTCTAGCGGCACAGATACGCAGTATTTT.

This clonotype was detected only a few times. The rearrangement uses TRBV27 and TRBJ2-7; tentative D call: TRBD2 (6 bases). This CDR3 comprises 15 residues. Germline V CDR1 and CDR2: MNHEY, SMNVEV (reference sequence). V was cut by 5 bases and J by 6 bases, with 20 bases left in between. CDR3 region: CASSQSGPGESEQYF. For the CDR3, the DNA is TGTGCCAGCAGTCAAAGCGGGCCCGGTGAGAGCGAGCAGTACTTC.

V gene TRBV5-5 combines with J gene TRBJ2-5; tentatively, D is TRBD1 (5 bases). This CDR3 is 14 amino acids long. Germline CDR1 and CDR2: SGHKS and YYEKEE (reference sequence). Trimming removed 7 bases from V and 1 base from J, with 14 bases in between. The CDR3 sequence is CASRITGFQETQYF. CDR3 nucleotide sequence: TGTGCCAGCCGGATAACAGGATTCCAAGAGACCCAGTACTTC.

A few counts support this clonotype. V is TRBV5-1 and J is TRBJ1-2, with D perhaps matching TRBD1 (5 bases). Trimming removed 0 bases at V and 6 bases at J, with 21 bases between. The CDR3 runs to 17 residues. The germline V gene has CDR1 SGHRS and CDR2 YFSETQ. The CDR3 protein is CASSLDGLLREGDGYTF. In nucleotides, the CDR3 is TGCGCCAGCAGCTTGGACGGTTTACTCCGGGAAGGGGATGGCTACACCTTC. The full variable domain, rest sourced from reference TRBV5-1 and TRBJ1-2, is KAGVTQTPRYLIKTRGQQVTLSCSPISGHRSVSWYQQTPGQGLQFLFEYFSETQRNKGNFPGRFSGRQFSNSRSEMNVSTLELGDSALYLCASSLDGLLREGDGYTFGSGTRLTVV.

In this sample, this clonotype turned up a few times. The chain links TRBV2 to TRBJ2-7; perhaps TRBD1 as D (5 bases). Germline loops: CDR1 SNHLY, CDR2 FYNNEI. V was pared by 7 bases and J by 6 bases, with 16 bases between. The CDR3 spans 13 residues. The CDR3 DNA is TGTGCCAGCAAGGGGCCGACGATTGGCGAGCAGTACTTC. Amino acids: CASKGPTIGEQYF.

This chain links TRBV12-3 or TRBV12-4 with TRBJ2-5, with TRBD2 as a possible D gene (6 bases). The length of the CDR3 is 19 residues. V was clipped by 5 bases and J by 5 bases, with 30 bases between them. The chain's CDR3 is CASSGPYRASGPHLETQYF. CDR3 sequence (DNA): TGTGCCAGCAGTGGCCCATATCGGGCAAGCGGGCCCCACCTGGAGACCCAGTACTTC.